The source of this TCR beta chain is a study of long-term antiretroviral therapy in people with HIV. Version v3.0 of the immunoSEQ assay ran at survey level. The protocol was immunoSEQ multiplex PCR, while the TCRdb copy is restricted to in-frame clones and leaves out a portion. There are around 18,000 clones in the sample; approximately 79% occur only once, and roughly 6.7% lies in the top ten. The CDR3 is 14 residues long. Germline trimming cut 1 base from V and 6 bases from J; bases unmatched to any gene: 3. CDR1 LNHDA and CDR2 SQIVND come from the germline V gene (reference sequence). The rearrangement uses TRBV19 and TRBJ2-1; the match to TRBD1 covers 7 bases. The sequence derives from a man younger than 30 with HIV. The material was unsorted PBMCs, obtained at the start of antiretroviral therapy, before treatment. The CDR3 sequence: CASSIVGTVNEQFF. The DNA of the CDR3 is TGTGCCAGTAGTATAGTGGGGACAGTCAATGAGCAGTTCTTC.